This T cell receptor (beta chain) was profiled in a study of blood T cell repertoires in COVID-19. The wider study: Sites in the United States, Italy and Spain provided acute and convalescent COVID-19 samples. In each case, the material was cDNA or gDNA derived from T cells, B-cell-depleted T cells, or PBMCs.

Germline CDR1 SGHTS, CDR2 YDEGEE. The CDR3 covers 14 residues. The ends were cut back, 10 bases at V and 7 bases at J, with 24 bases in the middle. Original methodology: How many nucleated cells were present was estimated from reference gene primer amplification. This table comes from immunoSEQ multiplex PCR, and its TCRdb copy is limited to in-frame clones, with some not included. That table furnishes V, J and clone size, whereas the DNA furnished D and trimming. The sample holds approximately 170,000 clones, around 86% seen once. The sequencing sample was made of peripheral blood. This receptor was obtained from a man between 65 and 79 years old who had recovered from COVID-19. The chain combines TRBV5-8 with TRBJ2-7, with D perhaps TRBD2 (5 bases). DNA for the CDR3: TGTGCCGGAAAACAACGGACTCACGATTGGGAGCAGTACTTC. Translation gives CAGKQRTHDWEQYF.